The rows below give T cell receptor beta chains drawn from one sample of a study of blood T cells in healthy people across ages. TCRdb called the 5' RACE reads again in MiXCR, with one record for every CDR3 protein. This sample has 600,000 or so distinct CDR3 sequences, with less than 35% found just once. Sequenced: blood. These receptor sequences come from a woman older than 75 in good health. Both conserved end residues are part of each CDR3. D genes are given only for firm matches. The size of a clone is reported for some rows only, either as once, few or many, or as a class for expanded clones.

CDR3: CSADAGNTEAFF; DNA: TGCAGCGCCGACGCAGGGAACACTGAAGCTTTCTTT; D: .; J: TRBJ1-1; size: .; V: TRBV29-1
CDR3: CASGRGGEDTRYF; DNA: TGTGCCAGCGGGAGAGGCGGGGAAGACACCCGGTACTTC; D: .; J: TRBJ2-7; size: .; V: TRBV5-5
CDR3: CSARDNRGYNQPQHF; DNA: TGCAGTGCTAGAGACAACAGGGGTTACAATCAGCCCCAGCATTTT; D: TRBD1; J: TRBJ1-5; size: few; V: TRBV20-1
CDR3: CASSSPGQGADQPQHF; DNA: TGTGCCAGCAGTTCACCGGGACAGGGAGCTGATCAGCCCCAGCATTTT; D: TRBD1; J: TRBJ1-5; size: .; V: TRBV28
CDR3: CASSPLQGDTEAFF; DNA: TGTGCCAGCAGTCCCCTACAGGGAGACACTGAAGCTTTCTTT; D: .; J: TRBJ1-1; size: .; V: TRBV12-3/TRBV12-4
CDR3: CASSSPFQETQYF; DNA: TGTGCCAGCAGTTCCCCCTTCCAAGAGACCCAGTACTTC; D: .; J: TRBJ2-5; size: .; V: TRBV6-2/TRBV6-3
CDR3: CASSSWGVDEQFF; DNA: TGTGCCAGCAGTAGTTGGGGGGTAGATGAGCAGTTCTTC; D: .; J: TRBJ2-1; size: many; V: TRBV11-2
CDR3: CACRQAPGEKLFF; DNA: TGTGCCTGTCGACAGGCTCCGGGGGAAAAACTGTTTTTT; D: .; J: TRBJ1-4; size: many; V: TRBV2
CDR3: CASGQPDSSAYTF; DNA: TGTGCCAGCGGACAACCGGACAGCTCTGCCTACACCTTC; D: .; J: TRBJ1-2; size: many; V: TRBV28
CDR3: CASSLTGYGTDTQYF; DNA: TGCGCCAGCAGCCTGACAGGGTATGGAACAGATACGCAGTATTTT; D: TRBD1; J: TRBJ2-3; size: few; V: TRBV5-1
CDR3: CASSFPFRGYTF; DNA: TGTGCCAGCAGCTTTCCCTTTCGAGGCTACACCTTC; D: .; J: TRBJ1-2; size: .; V: TRBV28
CDR3: CAWSADTGSGNTIYF; DNA: TGTGCCTGGAGTGCCGACACTGGCTCTGGAAACACCATATATTTT; D: .; J: TRBJ1-3; size: few; V: TRBV30
CDR3: CASRKGGTDTQYF; DNA: TGTGCCAGCAGGAAAGGGGGCACAGATACGCAGTATTTT; D: .; J: TRBJ2-3; size: many; V: TRBV7-3
CDR3: CASTGGRANEKLFF; DNA: TGCGCCAGTACAGGAGGGCGGGCTAATGAAAAACTGTTTTTT; D: .; J: TRBJ1-4; size: many; V: TRBV5-1
CDR3: CASSPRGQGARTQYF; DNA: TGTGCCAGCAGCCCGCGGGGACAGGGGGCGCGGACCCAGTACTTC; D: TRBD1; J: TRBJ2-5; size: many; V: TRBV9
CDR3: CASSQEQGRVGDGYTF; DNA: TGCGCCAGCAGCCAAGAACAGGGGCGGGTAGGAGATGGCTACACCTTC; D: TRBD1; J: TRBJ1-2; size: many; V: TRBV4-3
CDR3: CASRMGGGEKLFF; DNA: TGCGCCAGCAGGATGGGGGGCGGTGAAAAACTGTTTTTT; D: .; J: TRBJ1-4; size: few; V: TRBV5-1
CDR3: CASSLVTGDPSRETQYF; DNA: TGTGCCAGCAGCTTGGTCACCGGGGACCCCTCTCGGGAGACCCAGTACTTC; D: .; J: TRBJ2-5; size: many; V: TRBV5-8
CDR3: CASSPLEGTGLSYEQYF; DNA: TGTGCCAGCTCACCTCTAGAGGGAACGGGACTCAGCTACGAGCAGTACTTC; D: .; J: TRBJ2-7; size: many; V: TRBV18
CDR3: CASSSEGGSYGYTF; DNA: TGCGCCAGCAGCTCGGAGGGGGGGAGCTATGGCTACACCTTC; D: .; J: TRBJ1-2; size: .; V: TRBV5-1
CDR3: CASSLRQGTQETQYF; DNA: TGCGCCAGCAGCCTTCGACAGGGTACCCAAGAGACCCAGTACTTC; D: TRBD1; J: TRBJ2-5; size: many; V: TRBV5-1
CDR3: CSAADRAGDIQYF; DNA: TGCAGCGCCGCGGACAGGGCGGGCGACATTCAGTACTTC; D: TRBD1; J: TRBJ2-4; size: many; V: TRBV29-1
CDR3: CASSVTSRPAYEQYF; DNA: TGCGCCAGCAGCGTGACTAGCCGCCCAGCCTACGAGCAGTACTTC; D: TRBD2; J: TRBJ2-7; size: .; V: TRBV5-1
CDR3: CAISEGGGQETQYF; DNA: TGTGCCATCAGTGAAGGAGGGGGGCAAGAGACCCAGTACTTC; D: .; J: TRBJ2-5; size: many; V: TRBV10-3
CDR3: CASSGVVDGEQFF; DNA: TGTGCCAGCAGCGGGGTTGTGGATGGCGAGCAGTTCTTC; D: .; J: TRBJ2-1; size: many; V: TRBV7-3
CDR3: CASTSGGNSGNTIYF; DNA: TGTGCCAGCACGTCGGGAGGTAACTCTGGAAACACCATATATTTT; D: .; J: TRBJ1-3; size: .; V: TRBV2